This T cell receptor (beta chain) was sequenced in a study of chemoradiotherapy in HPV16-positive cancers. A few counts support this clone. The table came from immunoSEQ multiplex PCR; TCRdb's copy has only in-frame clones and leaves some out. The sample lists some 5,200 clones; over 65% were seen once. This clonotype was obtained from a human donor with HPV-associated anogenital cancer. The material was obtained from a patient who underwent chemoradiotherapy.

In nucleotides, the CDR3 is TGTGCCAGCAGCTTAGCCGTCGGGAAACTCAATCAGCCCCAGCATTTT. It yields the protein CASSLAVGKLNQPQHF. V usage is TRBV7-2 and J usage is TRBJ1-5; D call uncertain. Germline V gene data show CDR1 as SGHTA and CDR2 as FQGNSA. The germline V and J ends were trimmed by 0 bases and 3 bases, with 12 bases remaining between them. This CDR3 comprises 16 residues.